This entry lists 16 T cell receptor beta chains sequenced from one sample in a study of blood T cell repertoires in COVID-19. Some clones are missing from TCRdb's copy, which holds only in-frame ones; the method was immunoSEQ multiplex PCR. The sample has 250,000 to 350,000 clones; about 85% are singletons. Sequenced sample: peripheral blood. The receptors were gathered from a human donor with COVID-19, enrolled during active disease. The donor label of this sample is uncertain.

The V and J genes are TRBV6-5 and TRBJ1-5; 9 nucleotides match TRBD1. CDR3 size: 16 residues. J was trimmed by 0 bases and V by 2 bases; bases with no gene match: 2. Germline loops: CDR1 MNHEY, CDR2 SVGAGI. Here the CDR3 reads CASSYGTGNSNQPQHF. Here the CDR3 DNA reads TGTGCCAGCAGTTACGGGACAGGGAATAGCAATCAGCCCCAGCATTTT.

The CDR3: CSVEDPGSRRYNEQFF. CDR3 DNA: TGCAGCGTTGAAGATCCCGGCTCGAGGAGGTACAATGAGCAGTTCTTC. This sequence joins TRBV29-1 and TRBJ2-1, with a weak D call TRBD2 (5 bases). The V end was cut by 0 bases, the J end by 4 bases, with 16 bases between. CDR3 length: 16 amino acids. Per germline, CDR1 SQVTM and CDR2 ANQGSEA.

The rearrangement uses TRBV19 and TRBJ1-1; D is possibly TRBD1 (6 bases). The germline CDR1 and CDR2 sequences are LNHDA and SQIVND (reference sequence). The V gene lost 6 bases and the J gene lost 12 bases, with 14 bases spanning the gap. The CDR3 loop spans 11 amino acids. This CDR3 is CASRAGQTTFF. The CDR3 bases are TGTGCCAGTAGGGCAGGACAGACAACTTTCTTT.

A word on this clone: The sample carries other DNA sequences with the same CDR3. The rearrangement links TRBV5-1 to TRBJ1-1, with TRBD1 matching 7 bases. This CDR3 contains 15 residues. Germline trimming cut 0 bases from V and 1 base from J; bases unmatched to any gene: 3. Germline V gene lookup returns CDR1 SGHRS and CDR2 YFSETQ. CDR3 residues: CASSLAWTGNTEAFF. The DNA of the CDR3 is TGCGCCAGCAGCTTGGCTTGGACAGGGAACACTGAAGCTTTCTTT.

The chain carries TRBV3-1 (or the pseudogene TRBV3-2) and TRBJ1-6; 8 bases are shared with TRBD1. Per germline, CDR1 LGHDT and CDR2 YNNKEL (reference sequence). The CDR3 consists of 15 residues. With V trimmed by 5 bases and J by 8 bases, 8 bases remained unmatched. Written as DNA, the CDR3 is TGTGCCAGCAGCTCCCCGGGACAGGTTTATTCACCCCTCCACTTT. As protein: CASSSPGQVYSPLHF.

This sequence joins TRBV5-4 and TRBJ1-6, with a weak D call TRBD1 (5 bases). CDR3 length equals 16 residues. Trimming took 0 bases from V and 7 from J, leaving 14 bases between them. CDR1 and CDR2 (germline): SGHNT, YYREEE (reference sequence). CDR3 nucleotide sequence: TGTGCCAGCAGCTTGGGGACCGGGAGGGGAAATTCACCCCTCCACTTT. Its protein product is CASSLGTGRGNSPLHF.

This rearrangement joins TRBV14 to TRBJ1-2; 7 bases match TRBD1. CDR1 SGHDN and CDR2 FVKESK come from the germline V gene. The V gene end was trimmed by 5 bases and the J gene end by 4 bases; junction bases not matched to a gene: 10. The CDR3 has 15 residues. CDR3 amino acids: CASSTNGGQSYGYTF. Written as DNA, the CDR3 is TGTGCCAGCAGCACAAATGGGGGACAGTCCTATGGCTACACCTTC.

The chain joins TRBV7-9 to TRBJ2-7; 9 bases line up with TRBD1. The ends lost 6 bases at V and 5 bases at J; junction bases unmatched: 8. CDR1 SEHNR and CDR2 FQNEAQ come from the germline V gene (reference sequence). There are 14 residues in the CDR3. Here the CDR3 reads CASSFNTGGHEQYF. CDR3 sequence (DNA): TGTGCCAGCAGTTTTAATACAGGGGGCCACGAGCAGTACTTC.

Concerning this clone: An end of the junction does not agree with germline; a read error may underlie this. The chain combines TRBV10-3 with TRBJ1-6; D might be TRBD1 (5 bases). In germline, CDR1 is ENHRY, CDR2 SYGVKD. The CDR3 contains 16 residues. In nucleotides, the CDR3 is TGTGCCATCAGTGAGGGGCATGGGCAGGGTAATCCACCCCTCCACTTT. This encodes CAISEGHGQGNPPLHF.

This chain joins TRBV7-8 and TRBJ1-5; TRBD1 matches 7 bases. Trimming at V came to 10 bases and at J to 0 bases, leaving 3 bases not matched to a gene. Germline CDR1 is SGHVS and CDR2 is FQNEAQ. The CDR3 runs 13 residues. CDR3 amino acids: CATGTVSNQPQHF. CDR3 bases: TGTGCCACCGGGACAGTTAGCAATCAGCCCCAGCATTTT.

V is TRBV19 and J is TRBJ1-1, with D unresolved. The germline CDR1 and CDR2 sequences are LNHDA and SQIVND (reference sequence). This CDR3 contains 13 residues. The V and J ends lost 5 bases and 7 bases respectively, with 14 bases between them. The DNA of the CDR3 is TGTGCCAGTAGTCGCTACAGTGACGGTGAAGCTTTCTTT. Translation: CASSRYSDGEAFF.

This chain connects TRBV23-1 to TRBJ1-6, with D possibly matching TRBD1 (5 bases). TRBV23-1 is noted as an ORF with a role that remains uncertain. The V gene lost 0 bases and the J gene lost 5 bases, with 11 bases spanning the gap. CDR3 length: 16 residues. The CDR3 loop is CASSQSEGPNNSPLHF. CDR3 sequence (DNA): TGCGCCAGCAGTCAATCGGAGGGACCTAATAATTCACCCCTCCACTTT.

The CDR3 sequence: CASSLRITNEKLFF. CDR3 nucleotide sequence: TGTGCCAGCAGTTTGCGTATAACTAATGAAAAACTGTTTTTT. The chain employs TRBV28 and TRBJ1-4; D ambiguous. This CDR3 has 14 residues. The V end was cut by 3 bases, the J end by 1 base, with 6 bases between. CDR1 and CDR2 from the germline V gene are MDHEN and SYDVKM.

This chain connects TRBV28 to TRBJ1-2, with D perhaps TRBD1 (5 bases). The V gene's germline CDR1 is MDHEN and CDR2 SYDVKM. Trimming removed 8 bases at V and 5 bases at J, with 15 bases between. CDR3 length: 13 amino acids. In nucleotides, the CDR3 is TGTGCCAGCCTTCAAGGGGAAAATTATGGCTACACCTTC. Its protein product is CASLQGENYGYTF.

This clone was observed a handful of times. The chain links TRBV10-3 to TRBJ2-7; TRBD1 agrees at 8 bases. V dropped 10 bases and J dropped 1; count of bases not matched to a gene: 9. Germline loops: CDR1 ENHRY, CDR2 SYGVKD. The CDR3 length is 14 residues. The CDR3 region is CATRGREASYEQYF. The CDR3 nucleotides read TGTGCCACCAGGGGGCGGGAAGCGTCCTACGAGCAGTACTTC.

The chain combines TRBV28 with TRBJ2-1, with D possibly matching TRBD2 (5 bases). This CDR3 spans 16 amino acids. Trimming removed 5 bases from V and 9 bases from J, with 23 bases in between. Germline CDR1 reads MDHEN; CDR2 reads SYDVKM. This CDR3 reads CASSPPGGRISGEQFF. Here the CDR3 DNA reads TGTGCCAGCAGTCCCCCTGGCGGGCGCATTTCGGGTGAGCAGTTCTTC.